This T cell receptor (beta chain) was found in a study of T cells after yellow fever vaccination. Study background: Low-cell-number fractions were prepared with SMART-Seq v4 Ultra Low Input.

TCRdb used MiXCR to reprocess the 5' RACE reads, holding one entry per CDR3 protein. This sample yields tens of thousands of distinct CDR3 sequences, of which approximately 5.5% are seen a single time; roughly 31% belongs to the top ten. In this sample, this clonotype turned up a few times. The CDR3 is 15 amino acids. The V and J ends lost 5 bases and 3 bases respectively, with 14 bases between them. Germline V gives CDR1 SEHNR, CDR2 FQNEAQ (reference sequence). V and J are TRBV7-9 and TRBJ1-3; D gene uncertain. This TCR came from a man aged 18 to 30 who received the YFV17D yellow fever vaccine. Sequencing used PBMCs, either bulk or a sorted T-cell subset (CD4+, CD8+, memory, or dextramer-sorted; not recorded which), obtained on the day of the yellow fever booster vaccination. For the CDR3, the DNA is TGTGCCAGCAGCCCTCCAGGTTCTCTTGGAAACACCATATATTTT. As protein: CASSPPGSLGNTIYF.